This T cell receptor beta chain was recorded in a study of shared clonotypes between healthy human individuals. V shed 6 bases and J 4 bases; nucleotides not matched to a gene: 7. The CDR3 covers 15 residues. The germline V gene has CDR1 LGHNT and CDR2 FRNRAP. Under the authors' procedure: Junction-only immunoSEQ sequences carried no quality scores, so filtering differed. Libraries were prepared by immunoSEQ multiplex PCR; TCRdb keeps only in-frame clonotypes and omits some of them. V, J and clone size derive from that table, while D and trimming were established from the DNA sequence. The table records some 900,000 clones, approximately 80% of them present only once. This clone was seen at least ten times. Other DNA sequences in the same sample also yield this CDR3.

Input material: memory CD4+ T cells sorted from blood. Described subset: CD45RA-negative fraction. This chain connects TRBV12-5 to TRBJ2-2; 8 bases line up with TRBD1. This TCR came from a man between 18 and 29 years old in good health. Here the CDR3 reads CASGLGQGATGELFF. The CDR3, as DNA: TGTGCTAGTGGCCTTGGACAGGGAGCCACCGGGGAGCTGTTTTTT.